This entry lists 6 T cell receptor beta chains sequenced from one sample in a study of T-cell reconstitution after alpha-beta-depleted transplantation in children. Unique molecular identifiers were built into the TCRbeta library. TCRdb called the PCR reads again in MiXCR, with one record for every CDR3 protein. The profile covers 350,000 to 500,000 distinct CDR3 sequences, with approximately 42% appearing a single time and 25% to 30% taken by the ten largest. Source: PBMCs, taken before TCRalphabeta/CD19-depleted stem cell transplant. These receptors originate from a girl aged 2 to 10 with aplastic anemia, due to receive a stem cell transplant.

This chain connects TRBV10-3 to TRBJ2-3; D gene ambiguous. The germline V and J ends were trimmed by 6 bases and 5 bases, with 9 bases remaining between them. Germline CDR1 and CDR2: ENHRY and SYGVKD. The CDR3 has 12 amino acids. The CDR3 reads CAISEDEDTQYF. The CDR3, as DNA: TGTGCCATCAGCGAAGATGAAGATACGCAGTATTTT.

This clonotype turned up a few times. The chain combines TRBV7-9 with TRBJ2-7; 8 bases map to TRBD1. Trimming removed 2 bases from V and 5 bases from J; junction bases left unmatched: 2. The germline V gene encodes CDR1 SEHNR and CDR2 FQNEAQ (reference sequence). This CDR3 comprises 13 residues. The chain's CDR3 is CASSLQGADEQYF. CDR3 sequence (DNA): TGTGCCAGCAGCTTACAGGGGGCGGACGAGCAGTACTTC.

This clonotype was observed a few times. The gene calls are TRBV10-3 and TRBJ2-1, with D possibly being TRBD1 (5 bases). Trimming took off 2 bases at V and 8 bases at J, with 7 bases between the two ends. Germline CDR1 and CDR2: ENHRY and SYGVKD. CDR3 length: 12 amino acids. The CDR3 DNA follows: TGTGCCATCAGTGAGGTAGGGGATGAGCAGTTCTTC. Protein product: CAISEVGDEQFF.

This chain joins TRBV20-1 and TRBJ1-1; tentatively, D is TRBD1 (6 bases). The CDR3 consists of 14 residues. V was pared by 3 bases and J by 4 bases, with 15 bases between. The germline V gene has CDR1 DFQATT and CDR2 SNEGSKA (reference sequence). The CDR3 nucleotides are TGCAGTGCTAGTCCCGGGGGCAGGGGCACTGAAGCTTTCTTT. It codes for CSASPGGRGTEAFF.

The rearrangement joins TRBV5-1 to TRBJ2-7; 12 bases map to TRBD1. V shed 4 bases and J 5 bases; nucleotides not matched to a gene: 7. Germline V gene sequence: CDR1 SGHRS, CDR2 YFSETQ. This CDR3 has 15 amino acids. The CDR3: CASSPQGTGGDEQYF. CDR3 DNA: TGCGCCAGCAGCCCCCAGGGGACAGGGGGCGACGAGCAGTACTTC. The entire variable domain, with the rest obtained from reference TRBV5-1 and TRBJ2-7, is as follows: KAGVTQTPRYLIKTRGQQVTLSCSPISGHRSVSWYQQTPGQGLQFLFEYFSETQRNKGNFPGRFSGRQFSNSRSEMNVSTLELGDSALYLCASSPQGTGGDEQYFGPGTRLTVT.

V gene TRBV29-1 combines with J gene TRBJ2-1; 14 nucleotides match TRBD2. The length of the CDR3 is 15 residues. Germline trimming cut 4 bases from V and 6 bases from J; bases unmatched to any gene: 5. Germline CDR1 is SQVTM and CDR2 is ANQGSEA. The CDR3: CSVARGTSGSNEQFF. CDR3 nucleotide sequence: TGCAGCGTTGCTCGTGGGACTAGCGGGAGCAATGAGCAGTTCTTC.